Following are 6 T cell receptor beta chains from one sample sequenced in a study of blood T cell repertoires in COVID-19 (dated by TCRdb to 2020 to 2022). To prepare the library, the immunoSEQ multiplex PCR assay was applied. Drawn from immuneACCESS, this table holds only the in-frame rearrangements with V and J called that TCRdb kept. Clones are partly lost; checked studies trace under half to an unresolved V gene and leave the rest unexplained. The sample table holds approximately 90,000 clones, of which roughly 83% were seen once. The ten largest clones represent 31% of the sample. Specimen: peripheral blood. The receptor set was obtained from a woman aged 80 or over with active or convalescent COVID-19.

The CDR3 DNA follows: TGCGCCAGCAGCTTCCGGGACACCGGGGAGCTGTTTTTT. Its translation is CASSFRDTGELFF. V usage is TRBV5-1 and J usage is TRBJ2-2; D is unclear. Germline values: CDR1 SGHRS, CDR2 YFSETQ. The CDR3 is 13 amino acids. Trimming left V 2 bases short and J 3 bases short, with 5 bases between.

The J gene is TRBJ2-5, the V gene TRBV7-9; D might be TRBD1 (6 bases). Trimming stripped 5 bases from V and 4 bases from J, with 11 bases between. Germline-derived CDR1 and CDR2 are SEHNR and FQNEAQ (reference sequence). This CDR3 is 13 amino acids long. The DNA for the CDR3 is TGTGCCAGCAGCCTCCTAGGGGGAGAGACCCAGTACTTC. This translates into CASSLLGGETQYF.

In this sample, this clone turned up a few times. The chain joins TRBV30 to TRBJ2-1; TRBD2 aligns across 8 bases. V was pared by 8 bases and J by 0 bases, with 6 bases of the junction left unmatched. The CDR3 spans 14 residues. Germline-derived CDR1 and CDR2 are GTSNPN and SVGIG (reference sequence). The CDR3 loop reads CALREALSYNEQFF. The CDR3 nucleotides read TGTGCCCTGCGGGAGGCCCTCTCCTACAATGAGCAGTTCTTC. Drawing the rest from reference TRBV30 and TRBJ2-1, the complete variable domain is SQTIHQWPATLVQPVGSPLSLECTVEGTSNPNLYWYRQAAGRGLQLLFYSVGIGQISSEVPQNLSASRPQDRQFILSSKKLLLSDSGFYLCALREALSYNEQFFGPGTRLTVL.

The V gene is TRBV19, the J gene TRBJ2-1; 11 nucleotides agree with TRBD2. CDR1 and CDR2 from the germline V gene are LNHDA and SQIVND (reference sequence). The CDR3 loop spans 15 amino acids. Trimming took 7 bases from V and 0 from J; bases not matched to a gene: 2. The CDR3 reads CASMTSGNSYNEQFF. The CDR3, as DNA: TGTGCCAGTATGACTAGCGGGAACTCCTACAATGAGCAGTTCTTC.

The chain joins TRBV18 to TRBJ2-1; 9 positions agree with TRBD2. V lost 6 bases, J lost 8 bases, and 20 bases stayed unmatched. Germline CDR1 KGHSH, CDR2 LQKENI. The CDR3 runs to 18 residues. The CDR3 loop is CASSLRVAGVPGPDEQFF. CDR3 DNA sequence: TGTGCCAGCTCCCTCCGCGTAGCGGGAGTCCCCGGGCCGGATGAGCAGTTCTTC.

CDR3 bases: TGCGCCACGACCGCTAGGGACACAAAACTGTTTTTT. This gives the protein CATTARDTKLFF. The chain carries TRBV10-1 and TRBJ1-4; a weak D match, TRBD1 (6 bases). This CDR3 comprises 12 residues. V was shortened by 10 bases and J by 10 bases, with 16 bases between the two germline ends. CDR1 WNHNN and CDR2 SYGVQD come from the germline V gene (reference sequence).